A selection of T cell receptor beta chains follows, all from one sample in a study of blood T cell repertoires in COVID-19. Here immunoSEQ multiplex PCR was the method, and the copy in TCRdb shows in-frame clones only, minus some. This sample yields 300,000 to 350,000 clones, of which roughly 91% are seen a single time; roughly a tenth belongs to the top ten. The sample was PBMCs or T cells enriched from blood (not recorded which). The receptors here all came from a woman aged 25 to 39 who had recovered from COVID-19. Both conserved end residues are part of each CDR3. D genes are given only for firm matches. Only some rows state a clone size, as once, few, many or a class for expanded clones.

D gene,J gene,V gene,clone size,CDR3 protein,CDR3 DNA
NA,TRBJ2-7,TRBV6-5,NA,CASSYSRAYEQYF,TGTGCCAGCAGTTATTCGCGAGCCTACGAGCAGTACTTC
NA,TRBJ2-7,TRBV6-5,once,CASSPIPGHNYEQYF,TGTGCCAGCAGTCCCATCCCGGGACACAACTACGAGCAGTACTTC
TRBD1,TRBJ1-2,TRBV5-1,few,CASSLQDRAYGYTF,TGCGCCAGCAGCTTGCAGGACAGGGCGTATGGCTACACCTTC
NA,TRBJ1-2,TRBV2,NA,CASSEIPGQGYGYTF,TGTGCCAGCAGTGAAATCCCAGGCCAGGGCTATGGCTACACCTTC
TRBD1,TRBJ1-5,TRBV15,NA,CATSREGTGGLQPQHF,TGTGCCACCAGCAGAGAAGGGACAGGGGGCCTACAGCCCCAGCATTTT
NA,TRBJ2-7,TRBV3-1/TRBV3-2,NA,CASSRQDYEQYF,TGTGCCAGCAGCCGACAGGATTACGAGCAGTACTTC
NA,TRBJ2-5,TRBV10-3,NA,CAIKGDRETQYF,TGTGCCATCAAGGGCGACAGAGAGACCCAGTACTTC
TRBD1,TRBJ1-2,TRBV6-5,NA,CASRPGQGANYGYTF,TGTGCCAGCAGGCCGGGACAGGGAGCTAACTATGGCTACACCTTC
NA,TRBJ1-2,TRBV6-4,NA,CASSDRGSGYTF,TGTGCCAGCAGTGACAGGGGATCTGGCTACACCTTC
NA,TRBJ1-2,TRBV18,NA,CASSPQDRLSNYGYTF,TGTGCCAGCTCACCCCAGGACAGACTTTCAAACTATGGCTACACCTTC
TRBD2,TRBJ2-7,TRBV19,NA,CASSWVLGLAGPYEQYF,TGTGCCAGTAGTTGGGTCCTTGGACTAGCGGGACCCTACGAGCAGTACTTC
TRBD2,TRBJ2-6,TRBV5-4,NA,CASSTGTSVAGANVLTF,TGTGCCAGCAGCACGGGGACTAGCGTGGCTGGGGCCAACGTCCTGACTTTC
NA,TRBJ2-5,TRBV27,once,CASKRLALGETQYF,TGTGCCAGCAAGAGGCTAGCGCTTGGGGAGACCCAGTACTTC
NA,TRBJ2-1,TRBV27,NA,CASSFGTPPEEQFF,TGTGCCAGCAGTTTCGGGACTCCGCCTGAGGAGCAGTTCTTC
NA,TRBJ2-1,TRBV7-3,once,CASSLSGTLNEQFF,TGTGCCAGCAGCTTATCAGGAACCCTAAATGAGCAGTTCTTC
TRBD2,TRBJ2-3,TRBV4-1,NA,CASSQDVSSGGPRDTQYF,TGCGCCAGCAGCCAAGATGTGTCGTCGGGAGGGCCCCGAGATACGCAGTATTTT